This paragraph covers one TCR beta chain sequence. Its antigen is currently unknown. A read error may account for a junction end that differs from germline. The CDR3 spans 16 residues. Per the germline V gene, CDR1 is DFQATT and CDR2 is SNEGSKA (reference sequence). The data originate from a study of blood T cells in healthy people across ages. Study-wide results and caveats: For the donors, CMV status was unknown and possibly confounded expanded clonotype changes.

A sample-barcoded 5' primer and a J-beta primer mix were used in a second PCR of roughly 7 to 11 cycles. Carrying 12 random nucleotides, a template-switch adaptor labeled each individual cDNA molecule. Sequencing yielded, for each sample, at least 3 million paired-end reads carrying CDR3. TCRdb ran MiXCR on the 5' RACE reads and lists one entry per CDR3 protein. The table lists more than 500,000 distinct CDR3 sequences, roughly 29% of them singletons, with about a fifth in the top ten. The sample consisted of blood. The V call is TRBV20-1, the J call TRBJ2-4, with 7 bases lining up with TRBD2. The receptor was isolated from a woman in her 70s in good health. The CDR3 sequence: CSATPGSGVAKNTQYF. Written as DNA, the CDR3 is TGCAGTGCTACGCCCGGAAGCGGGGTGGCCAAAAACACTCAGTACTTC.